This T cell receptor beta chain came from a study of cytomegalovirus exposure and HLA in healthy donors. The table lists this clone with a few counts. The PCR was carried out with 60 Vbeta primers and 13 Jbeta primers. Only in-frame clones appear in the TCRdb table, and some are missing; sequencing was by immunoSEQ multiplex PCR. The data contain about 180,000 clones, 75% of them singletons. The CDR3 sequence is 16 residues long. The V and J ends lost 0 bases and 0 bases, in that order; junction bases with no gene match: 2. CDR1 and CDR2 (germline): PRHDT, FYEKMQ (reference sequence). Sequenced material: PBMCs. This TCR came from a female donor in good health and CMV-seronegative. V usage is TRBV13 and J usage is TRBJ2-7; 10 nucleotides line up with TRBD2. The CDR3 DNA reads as TGTGCCAGCAGCTTAGGGGGACTAGCGATCTCCTACGAGCAGTACTTC. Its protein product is CASSLGGLAISYEQYF.